A selection of T cell receptor beta chains follows, all from one sample in a study of cytotoxic CD8 clonotypes in ibrutinib-treated CLL. Generated by immunoSEQ multiplex PCR, the TCRdb table keeps only in-frame clones and is missing some. The data contain 80,000 to 95,000 clones, around 75% of them seen just once; the ten biggest clones take up approximately 5.1%. The material was PBMCs, obtained after 12 months of ibrutinib treatment. Receptor source: a human donor with chronic lymphocytic leukemia. CDR3s include the opening cysteine and the closing phenylalanine or tryptophan. The D gene is left open where the match is weak. Size is omitted from some rows. Given values are once, few, many or a class for expanded clones.

>.|TRBV7-2|.|TRBJ2-2
TGTGCCAGCAGCTCATGGACGGCGAACACCGGGGAGCTGTTTTTT
CASSSWTANTGELFF
>.|TRBV6-5|.|TRBJ1-1
TGTGCCAGCAACCCGGACAGTGGTAGGACTGAAGCTTTCTTT
CASNPDSGRTEAFF
>TRBD1|TRBV19|.|TRBJ2-4
TGTGCCAGTAGCCCCGCTGGACAGGGCAAAAACATTCAGTACTTC
CASSPAGQGKNIQYF
>.|TRBV5-1|.|TRBJ1-3
TGCGCCAGCAGCCCGGGGGATAACACCATATATTTT
CASSPGDNTIYF
>TRBD2|TRBV6-6|few|TRBJ2-2
TGTGCCACGGGACTAGCGAACACCGGGGAGCTGTTTTTT
CATGLANTGELFF
>.|TRBV18|once|TRBJ1-2
TGTGCCAGCTCACCAGAGAGGGGAGTCTACACCTTC
CASSPERGVYTF
>.|TRBV10-3|.|TRBJ1-1
TGTGCCATCACCCCAGGGCCCTCGGGCACTGAAGCTTTCTTT
CAITPGPSGTEAFF
>.|TRBV19|few|TRBJ2-7
TGTGCCAGTAGTATGGGATGGGGTGGCGAGCAGTACTTC
CASSMGWGGEQYF
>.|TRBV5-5|.|TRBJ1-1
TGTGCCAGCAGCTCCTCACGTAACACTGAAGCTTTCTTT
CASSSSRNTEAFF
>.|TRBV15|.|TRBJ1-3
TGTGCCACCAGCAGAGAGAGGCCAGGGGCCGGAAACACCATATATTTT
CATSRERPGAGNTIYF
>TRBD2|TRBV27|once|TRBJ2-1
TGTGCCAGCAGTTTATGGGCGGGAGGGCCCTACAATGAGCAGTTCTTC
CASSLWAGGPYNEQFF
>.|TRBV7-3|.|TRBJ2-5
TGTGCCAGCAGCCGGGGCGAGGGAGAGACCCAGTACTTC
CASSRGEGETQYF
>TRBD2|TRBV2|.|TRBJ2-3
TGTGCCAGCAGTGACCGGACTAGCGGGGGTACAGATACGCAGTATTTT
CASSDRTSGGTDTQYF
>TRBD1|TRBV7-8|.|TRBJ2-7
TGTGCCAGCAGCCTCGGGACAGGGGGTCTTGAGCAGTACTTC
CASSLGTGGLEQYF
>.|TRBV6-4|.|TRBJ1-5
TGTGCCAGCAGCCCACGGGGAGGTAGCAATCAGCCCCAGCATTTT
CASSPRGGSNQPQHF